A selection of T cell receptor beta chains follows, all from one sample in a study of blood T cell repertoires in COVID-19. TCRdb keeps only in-frame clones here, not all; method: immunoSEQ multiplex PCR. Of 85,000 to 95,000 clones in the sample, about nine tenths were seen once. Sequences were obtained from peripheral blood. These receptors came from a man aged 55 to 70 with COVID-19, enrolled during active disease. Each CDR3 is given with its conserved first and last residue.

J gene,V gene,CDR3 protein
TRBJ2-3,TRBV19,CASSLPRDSDSDTQYF
TRBJ2-2,TRBV5-1,CASSPAGTGELFF
TRBJ1-4,TRBV7-9,CASSLGLHNEKLFF
TRBJ2-7,TRBV7-9,CASSNGLAGGREQYF
TRBJ2-3,TRBV19,CASSPRTSGGTDTQYF
TRBJ2-1,TRBV29-1,CSVEDLLQVIGEQFF
TRBJ2-3,TRBV11-1,CASSLSRGTDTQYF
TRBJ2-1,TRBV11-2,CASSHPGGEQFF
TRBJ1-1,TRBV27,CASSDRGGMNTEAFF
TRBJ2-5,TRBV6-5,CASSYLGQGDQETQYF
TRBJ2-3,TRBV4-1,CASSQDYGAGGPDTQYF
TRBJ2-7,TRBV5-1,CASSLVADSSSYEQYF
TRBJ2-7,TRBV5-4,CASSVYGGVYEQYF
TRBJ2-5,TRBV5-6,CASSLVQRTGDETQYF
TRBJ2-1,TRBV24-1,CATSDPSGQETYNEQFF
TRBJ2-1,TRBV11-3,CASSFQATSVDEQFF
TRBJ1-1,TRBV18,CASSPERAFSEAFF
TRBJ1-5,TRBV19,CASSIESEYQPQHF
TRBJ2-7,TRBV30,CAWSRDTTGGEQYF
TRBJ2-2,TRBV24-1,CATDGGPNTGELFF
TRBJ1-2,TRBV24-1,CATSDPNRGSYGYTF
TRBJ2-1,TRBV7-2,CASSFSGGIHEQFF
TRBJ2-5,TRBV2,CASTSTSSEGTQYF
TRBJ1-1,TRBV5-6,CASSLTAWRGTEAFF
TRBJ1-1,TRBV6-2/TRBV6-3,CASSSIVSGAFF
TRBJ1-1,TRBV28,CASSYSDRTEAFF
TRBJ1-2,TRBV11-1,CASSPDTNYGYTF
TRBJ2-7,TRBV4-2,CASSQEARGAYEQYF
TRBJ2-1,TRBV27,CASTRTPYNEQFF
TRBJ2-7,TRBV12-3/TRBV12-4,CASSLGSGAEQYF
TRBJ2-1,TRBV2,CASSEVGQGVGQFF
TRBJ1-2,TRBV6-2/TRBV6-3,CASSSRGSPVDYGYTF
TRBJ2-3,TRBV10-3,CAISESGGSTDTQYF
TRBJ2-2,TRBV7-2,CASSLTGVNTGELFF
TRBJ2-5,TRBV24-1,CASQGASFQETQYF
TRBJ1-5,TRBV5-1,CASSLGVQGGSNQPQHF
TRBJ2-2,TRBV4-2,CASSHQNGELFF
TRBJ1-1,TRBV7-9,CAGRGVNTEAFF
TRBJ2-3,TRBV11-3,CASSSGGAGGTDTQYF
TRBJ2-3,TRBV2,CASSGGQGYGDTQYF
TRBJ2-1,TRBV15,CATSRDSKGEQFF
TRBJ1-5,TRBV2,CASSEGLSNQPQHF
TRBJ1-6,TRBV5-1,CASSLDRANSPLHF
TRBJ2-5,TRBV4-3,CASSQDRDRVRSETQYF
TRBJ2-1,TRBV11-3,CASSLEVSSYNEQFF
TRBJ2-2,TRBV5-1,CASSLALTGTGELFF
TRBJ2-4,TRBV6-4,CASSDGAGADSLAKNIQYF
TRBJ2-1,TRBV24-1,CATSDLETHYNEQFF
TRBJ2-3,TRBV2,CASSEGGDTDTQYF
TRBJ2-1,TRBV6-2/TRBV6-3,CASSQYNEQFF
TRBJ2-2,TRBV24-1,CAVQTGTGELFF
TRBJ1-3,TRBV28,CASRLDRRGNTIYF
TRBJ2-3,TRBV20-1,CSASQTLGSGRSDTQYF
TRBJ1-5,TRBV9,CASSVEGQFNQPQHF
TRBJ2-5,TRBV3-1/TRBV3-2,CASSPPLAEETQYF
TRBJ2-7,TRBV7-2,CASSLDRSYEQYF
TRBJ1-1,TRBV5-6,CASRPKEVATEAFF